A single sample is the source of the 26 T cell receptor beta chains below, sequenced in a study of metastatic and nonmetastatic thyroid tumors (dated by TCRdb to between 2020 and 2021). Library prep was done by PCR. Sequencing took place on an Illumina HiSeq 4000. Using fastp trimming at Q25 and MiXCR clonotype assembly, TCRdb reanalyzed the public sequencing data and kept in-frame beta chains. This sample holds around 15,000 clones; roughly 21% were observed only once. The ten largest clones capture around 12% of the sample. No patient had received any treatment before thyroid surgery. The sequenced sample was tumor tissue. The receptors were gathered from a female donor with papillary thyroid cancer or a benign thyroid nodule (not recorded which). Some clones in this sample may be carry-over from other donors' samples.

This clone was seen ten or more times. V is TRBV9 and J is TRBJ1-2, with D perhaps matching TRBD1 (5 bases). This CDR3 contains 16 residues. The germline gives CDR1 SGDLS, CDR2 YYNGEE. Deletions cut 3 bases from V and 4 bases from J, with 19 bases between. The CDR3 region has the DNA TGTGCCAGCAGCGACACACTCGCCGGGACTTCCTATGGCTACACCTTC. This translates into CASSDTLAGTSYGYTF.

This chain joins TRBV7-8 and TRBJ1-1, with D maybe TRBD1 (6 bases). The V end lost 6 bases, the J end lost 10 bases, and 12 bases lay between the germline ends. CDR1 is SGHVS, CDR2 FQNEAQ, per germline. There are 11 residues in the CDR3. The chain's CDR3 is CASRDVRGAFF. The DNA for the CDR3 is TGTGCCAGCAGGGACGTCAGGGGAGCTTTCTTT. The full variable domain, completed using reference TRBV7-8 and TRBJ1-1, is GAGVSQSPRYKVAKRGQDVALRCDPISGHVSLFWYQQALGQGPEFLTYFQNEAQLDKSGLPSDRFFAERPEGSVSTLKIQRTQQEDSAVYLCASRDVRGAFFGQGTRLTVV.

This clone was observed at least ten times. This chain connects TRBV20-1 to TRBJ2-7, with no clear D. Germline CDR1 reads DFQATT; CDR2 reads SNEGSKA (reference sequence). The CDR3 length is 14 residues. Between the trimmed V and J ends, which lost 1 base and 2 bases, there was a span of 12 bases. This CDR3 reads CSARVDGATYEQYF. In DNA, the CDR3 is TGCAGTGCTAGAGTGGACGGAGCTACCTACGAGCAGTACTTC.

This clone has more than one count but fewer than ten. Mismatch with germline at one junction end may stem from a read error. CDR3 in DNA: TGTGCCAGCAGTGACCGGCAGTACAATGGGCAGTTCTTC. Protein sequence: CASSDRQYNGQFF. V is TRBV6-4 and J is TRBJ2-1; D is uncertain. The CDR3 extends over 13 amino acids. CDR1 and CDR2 from the germline V gene are MRHNA and SNTAGT.

In its sample, this clone ranks as medium-sized. The chain joins TRBV19 to TRBJ2-7; 10 nucleotides line up with TRBD1. Germline V gene data show CDR1 as LNHDA and CDR2 as SQIVND (reference sequence). V was clipped by 6 bases and J by 0 bases; unmatched bases: 5. This CDR3 is built from 15 residues. CDR3 sequence (DNA): TGTGCCAGTAGCGGACAGGGGGAAAACTCCTACGAGCAGTACTTC. It specifies CASSGQGENSYEQYF.

This clone has just a few counts. V gene TRBV6-1 combines with J gene TRBJ2-5; TRBD2 is a possible D gene (6 bases). CDR3 size: 15 residues. From germline, CDR1 is MNHNS and CDR2 SASEGT. V was clipped by 6 bases and J by 1 base, with 15 bases between them. CDR3 region: CASSRWRGSQETQYF. CDR3 nucleotide sequence: TGTGCCAGCAGCCGGTGGCGGGGATCCCAAGAGACCCAGTACTTC.

This clone was counted only a few times. The V gene is TRBV6-4, the J gene TRBJ2-6, with 10 nucleotides matching TRBD1. Germline-derived CDR1 and CDR2 are MRHNA and SNTAGT. V dropped 5 bases and J dropped 0; count of bases not matched to a gene: 4. The CDR3 is 17 amino acids. The CDR3 loop is CASSRGTGVSGANVLTF. The CDR3 DNA sequence: TGTGCCAGCAGTAGAGGGACAGGGGTCTCTGGGGCCAACGTCCTGACTTTC.

This clone was detected ten times or more. With a much larger clone just one base away, this may be a read error. The chain recombines TRBV10-3 with TRBJ2-3; D is perhaps TRBD1 (6 bases). Germline V gene sequence: CDR1 ENHRY, CDR2 SYGVKD. CDR3 length: 14 residues. Here the CDR3 reads CAVSELGGPDTQYF. CDR3 coding DNA: TGTGCCGTCAGTGAGTTAGGGGGACCAGATACGCAGTATTTT.

The chain employs TRBV18 and TRBJ2-7, with 7 bases aligning to TRBD2. The length of the CDR3 is 16 residues. Looked up from germline, CDR1 is KGHSH and CDR2 is LQKENI. Trimming cost V 1 base and J 0 bases; bases outside gene matches: 6. CDR3 amino acids: CASSPLAGVNSYEQYF. The CDR3 DNA is TGTGCCAGCTCACCACTCGCGGGAGTCAACTCCTACGAGCAGTACTTC.

This clone is medium-sized. The chain recombines TRBV3-1 with TRBJ1-2, with 7 bases aligning to TRBD1. The CDR3 runs 15 residues. J lost 3 bases, V lost 1 base, and 5 bases had no gene match. Germline V gene lookup returns CDR1 LGHDT and CDR2 YNNKEL (reference sequence). CDR3 in amino acids: CASSQGVRGDYGYTF. Here the CDR3 DNA reads TGTGCCAGCAGCCAAGGGGTCAGGGGGGACTATGGCTACACCTTC. The full variable domain, with the rest looked up from reference TRBV3-1 and TRBJ1-2, is DTAVSQTPKYLVTQMGNDKSIKCEQNLGHDTMYWYKQDSKKFLKIMFSYNNKELIINETVPNRFSPKSPDKAHLNLHINSLELGDSAVYFCASSQGVRGDYGYTFGSGTRLTVV.

In its sample, this clone was seen many times. The chain has TRBV5-1 and TRBJ2-2; D unclear. Trimming took 0 bases from V and 2 from J, leaving 8 bases between them. This CDR3 spans 15 amino acids. The germline gives CDR1 SGHRS, CDR2 YFSETQ. The CDR3 nucleotides read TGCGCCAGCAGCTTGGCGCCAGCTAACACCGGGGAGCTGTTTTTT. This codes for CASSLAPANTGELFF.

The sample holds many counts of this clone. The chain combines TRBV11-2 with TRBJ2-3, with D perhaps TRBD2 (5 bases). CDR3 length equals 14 residues. Per germline, CDR1 SGHAT and CDR2 FQNNGV. Between the trimmed V and J ends, which lost 5 bases and 8 bases, there was a span of 17 bases. The CDR3 bases are TGTGCCAGCAGCCGCGCCTCTAGCTTTGGTACGCAGTATTTT. Residues: CASSRASSFGTQYF.

There are many counts of this clone. The J gene is TRBJ1-1, the V gene TRBV15; D gene unclear. With 0 bases removed from V and 6 bases from J, the gap between germline ends came to 14 bases. The CDR3 is 15 amino acids. Germline V gene sequence: CDR1 LNHNV, CDR2 YYDKDF (reference sequence). The CDR3, as DNA: TGTGCCACCAGCAGAGACCCGGGGAGGGCGCCTGAAGCTTTCTTT. It codes for CATSRDPGRAPEAFF.

In this sample, this clone turned up many times. This may come from a read error, since a much larger clone is one base off. Other DNA sequences within the sample encode an identical CDR3. The chain's CDR3 is CASSVGFSCEQYF. Written as DNA, the CDR3 is TGTGCCAGCAGCGTTGGGTTCTCCTGCGAGCAGTACTTC. The rearrangement uses TRBV11-3 and TRBJ2-7; no firm D call. Germline V gene sequence: CDR1 SGHNT, CDR2 YENEEA. The CDR3 is 13 residues long.

The rearrangement links TRBV18 to TRBJ1-6; D is perhaps TRBD1 (5 bases). Trimming removed 8 bases at V and 10 bases at J, with 18 bases between. CDR3 size: 14 residues. Germline-derived CDR1 and CDR2 are KGHSH and LQKENI. The CDR3 spells CASLYEQGRSPLHF. CDR3 sequence (DNA): TGTGCCAGCCTTTATGAGCAGGGCCGGTCACCCCTCCACTTT.

This clone was detected many times. The rearrangement joins TRBV6-4 to TRBJ1-1; the D gene is possibly TRBD1 (6 bases). This CDR3 is built from 13 residues. Trimming stripped 4 bases from V and 5 bases from J, with 11 bases between. The germline V gene has CDR1 MRHNA and CDR2 SNTAGT. CDR3 protein: CASSAQGGTEAFF. Written as DNA, the CDR3 is TGTGCCAGCAGTGCACAGGGTGGTACTGAAGCTTTCTTT.

This clone was seen at least ten times. The chain couples TRBV20-1 to TRBJ2-3; 10 nucleotides align to TRBD1. V lost 6 bases to trimming and J lost 2 bases; unmatched junction nucleotides: 11. The CDR3 extends over 16 amino acids. Germline CDR1 reads DFQATT; CDR2 reads SNEGSKA (reference sequence). CDR3 protein: CSAPSPGQGHTDTQYF. The CDR3 nucleotides are TGCAGTGCCCCCTCCCCGGGACAGGGGCACACAGATACGCAGTATTTT.

At least ten counts were recorded for this clone. The chain employs TRBV9 and TRBJ2-7; 8 positions agree with TRBD1. CDR3 size: 15 residues. The germline gives CDR1 SGDLS, CDR2 YYNGEE. J was trimmed by 5 bases and V by 4 bases; bases with no gene match: 11. Here the CDR3 DNA reads TGTGCCAGCAGCCTCACTCAGGGGGCGCTTAACGAGCAGTACTTC. It codes for CASSLTQGALNEQYF.

This clone has a count of ten or more. The rearrangement uses TRBV19 and TRBJ1-1; tentative D call: TRBD1 (5 bases). Germline assignment: CDR1 LNHDA and CDR2 SQIVND (reference sequence). Trimming took off 3 bases at V and 7 bases at J, with 15 bases between the two ends. The CDR3 is made up of 14 amino acids. The CDR3 DNA reads as TGTGCCAGTAGTATCGATGTAAGGGGAATTGAAGCTTTCTTT. Its protein is CASSIDVRGIEAFF.

At least ten counts were recorded for this clone. CDR3 in amino acids: CSANYQETQYF. The CDR3 DNA reads TGCAGTGCCAATTACCAAGAGACCCAGTACTTC. The rearrangement joins TRBV20-1 to TRBJ2-5; D remains unclear. Germline V CDR1 and CDR2: DFQATT, SNEGSKA (reference sequence). This CDR3 is 11 amino acids long. V was trimmed by 6 bases and J by 0 bases, leaving 5 bases between them.

The gene calls are TRBV4-1 and TRBJ2-5; D may match TRBD1 or TRBD2 (6 bases each). The CDR3 has 16 residues. Trimming left V 1 base short and J 1 base short, with 13 bases between. The germline V gene has CDR1 MGHRA and CDR2 YSYEKL. CDR3: CASSQGGGGPQETQYF. The CDR3 DNA reads as TGCGCCAGCAGCCAAGGAGGTGGGGGGCCCCAAGAGACCCAGTACTTC.

In regard to this clone: The conserved phenylalanine or tryptophan normally closing the CDR3 is absent here, so this likely arose from a read error. This chain links TRBV27 with TRBJ2-3; TRBD1 aligns across 9 bases. The CDR3 extends over 17 amino acids. Germline CDR1 reads MNHEY; CDR2 reads SMNVEV (reference sequence). Unmatched junction bases numbered 17, after V lost 7 bases and J lost 6 bases. The DNA for the CDR3 is TGTGCCAGCAACGGACAGGGGTCAATCGTTCGGTCGGATACGCAGTATTCT. Its translation is CASNGQGSIVRSDTQYS.

This clone rates as medium-sized. This sequence joins TRBV6-5 and TRBJ1-6, with D maybe TRBD1 (5 bases). V was cut by 2 bases and J by 7 bases, with 12 bases left in between. Per germline, CDR1 MNHEY and CDR2 SVGAGI. CDR3 length equals 15 residues. In DNA, the CDR3 is TGTGCCAGCAGTTACCGCGGGGCGGGCAATTCACCCCTCCACTTT. Its translation: CASSYRGAGNSPLHF.

This clone was recorded at least ten times. The chain carries TRBV14 and TRBJ1-2, with 7 bases matching TRBD1. Germline CDR1 is SGHDN and CDR2 is FVKESK. The CDR3 runs to 14 residues. Trimming removed 1 base from V and 5 bases from J; junction bases left unmatched: 4. The CDR3 DNA follows: TGTGCCAGCAGCCAAGCCGACAGGGTTTATGGCTACACCTTC. This translates into CASSQADRVYGYTF.

To note about this clone: Just one base apart from a much larger clone, this may be a read error. This chain uses TRBV7-8 with TRBJ2-1, with TRBD2 identical over 9 bases. The CDR3 has 17 residues. Germline V CDR1 and CDR2: SGHVS, FQNEAQ. The CDR3 DNA is TGTGCCAGCAGCGACATAAAGAGCGGGAGGAACTACAATGAGCGGTTCTTC. Translation gives CASSDIKSGRNYNERFF.

In its sample, this clone was seen many times. CDR3 DNA: TGTGCCAGCAGCTTAGTGACAGGGCTGTTGGGGACCCAGTACTTC. Translation: CASSLVTGLLGTQYF. V is TRBV7-9 and J is TRBJ2-5; 7 bases fit TRBD1. This CDR3 contains 15 residues. Germline-derived CDR1 and CDR2 are SEHNR and FQNEAQ (reference sequence). Trimming took 1 base from V and 7 from J; bases not matched to a gene: 9.